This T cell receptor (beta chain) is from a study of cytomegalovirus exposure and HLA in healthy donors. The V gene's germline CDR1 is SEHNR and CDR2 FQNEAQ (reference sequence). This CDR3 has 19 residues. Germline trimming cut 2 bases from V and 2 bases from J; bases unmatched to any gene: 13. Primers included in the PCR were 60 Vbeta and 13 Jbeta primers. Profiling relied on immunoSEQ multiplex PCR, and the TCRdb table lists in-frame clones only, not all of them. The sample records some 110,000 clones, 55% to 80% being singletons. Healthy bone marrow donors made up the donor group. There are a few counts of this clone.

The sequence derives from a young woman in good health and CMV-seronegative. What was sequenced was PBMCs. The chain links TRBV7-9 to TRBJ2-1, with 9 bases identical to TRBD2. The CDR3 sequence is CASSLRAGGPKAAYNEQFF. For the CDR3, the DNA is TGTGCCAGCAGCTTACGGGCGGGAGGGCCTAAGGCCGCCTACAATGAGCAGTTCTTC. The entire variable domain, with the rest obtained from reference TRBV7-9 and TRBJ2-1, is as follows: DTGVSQNPRHKITKRGQNVTFRCDPISEHNRLYWYRQTLGQGPEFLTYFQNEAQLEKSRLLSDRFSAERPKGSFSTLEIQRTEQGDSAMYLCASSLRAGGPKAAYNEQFFGPGTRLTVL.